This T cell receptor (beta chain) comes out of a study of regulatory T cells in long-lasting Graves disease. Trimming left V 3 bases short and J 1 base short, with 8 bases between. CDR1 and CDR2 (germline): MNHEY, SMNVEV (reference sequence). The CDR3 length is 14 residues. At least ten counts were recorded for this clonotype. The antigen remains undetermined. Overall study results and limits: Thyroid tissue went unstudied; only peripheral blood was examined.

Arm-PCR with iRepertoire HTBI primers amplified the CDR3 regions for these TCR beta libraries. One entry per CDR3 protein, called by TCRdb with MiXCR from the multiplex PCR reads. The sample yields over 400,000 distinct CDR3 sequences, 14% seen once. The time point: newly diagnosed GD, antithyroid drugs for less than 3 months. RNA isolated from PBMCs was used to make the TCR library. The same data also went into a second study, on T cells in Graves' hyperthyroidism and ophthalmopathy.

The sequencing used peripheral blood mononuclear cells (PBMCs), collected at new diagnosis, from a patient treated with antithyroid drugs. V is TRBV27 and J is TRBJ2-3; D might be TRBD1 (5 bases). The receptor comes from a woman aged 50 to 65 with Graves disease. CDR3 protein: CASSFVGGTDTQYF. As DNA, the CDR3 is TGTGCCAGCAGTTTTGTAGGGGGCACAGATACGCAGTATTTT.